The text below deals with one T cell receptor (beta chain). The data were taken from a study of blood T cell repertoires in COVID-19. Study at large: Donors in the United States, Italy and Spain gave samples during acute or convalescent COVID-19.

The assay was immunoSEQ multiplex PCR, and TCRdb's table has in-frame clones only and misses some. The profile shows about 190,000 clones, approximately 90% of them singletons. CDR3 size: 16 residues. Trimming removed 3 bases from V and 7 bases from J; junction bases left unmatched: 14. CDR1 is SNHLY and CDR2 is FYNNEI in the germline V gene. Sequencing was performed on peripheral blood. V and J are TRBV2 and TRBJ2-7; 8 positions match TRBD2. The sequence was obtained from a human donor in a cohort sampled during active COVID-19. The CDR3 sequence is CASSDRGIAGSQEQYF. The CDR3, as DNA: TGTGCCAGCAGTGATAGGGGCATAGCGGGATCTCAAGAGCAGTACTTC.